A selection of T cell receptor beta chains follows, all from one sample in a study of vaccination effects on CD4 cells after COVID-19. Some clones are missing from TCRdb's copy, which holds only in-frame ones; the method was immunoSEQ multiplex PCR. The table includes about 64,000 clones, about two thirds detected once. These receptors' antigens are unknown. The material was CD4+ T cells from PBMCs cultured without peptide, obtained before COVID-19 vaccination. Receptors were obtained from a human donor who had a prior SARS-CoV-2 infection. The CDR3 runs from the conserved cysteine through the conserved F or W. D genes are given only for firm matches. Rows give clone size only sometimes, using once, few, many, or a class for an expanded clone.

-	15	TRBV5-4	TRBJ2-2	-	TGTGCCAGCAGCTTCAGGGGTTCGAACACCGGGGAGCTGTTTTTT	CASSFRGSNTGELFF
-	15	TRBV27	TRBJ2-1	-	TGTGCCAGCAGTCGCATTGGGCTCTCCTACAATGAGCAGTTCTTC	CASSRIGLSYNEQFF
-	15	TRBV6-6	TRBJ2-7	-	TGTGCCAGCAGTTACGGACTAATGGTTTCCTACGAGCAGTACTTC	CASSYGLMVSYEQYF
-	15	TRBV7-2	TRBJ2-7	-	TGTGCCAGCAGCTTTTTCTCGAGGGCATCCTACGAGCAGTACTTC	CASSFFSRASYEQYF
few	14	TRBV11-3	TRBJ2-1	-	TGTGCCAGCAGCTTAATGGGACCGTACAATGAGCAGTTCTTC	CASSLMGPYNEQFF
-	14	TRBV5-1	TRBJ1-1	TRBD1	TGCGCCAGCAGCTTTCAGGGGGGAAGAGGTGAAGCTTTCTTT	CASSFQGGRGEAFF
-	16	TRBV7-6	TRBJ2-3	-	TGTGCCAGCAGCTTATCCCCAGGGACCCTCACAGATACGCAGTATTTT	CASSLSPGTLTDTQYF
-	12	TRBV15	TRBJ2-7	-	TGTGCCACCAGCAGAGAGGTTAGTGAGCAGTACTTC	CATSREVSEQYF
few	14	TRBV3-1/TRBV3-2	TRBJ1-1	TRBD1	TGTGCCAGCACCGCAAGAGACAGGGCGGCTGAAGCTTTCTTT	CASTARDRAAEAFF
-	13	TRBV18	TRBJ1-1	-	TGTGCCAGCTCACCCGGGGGCCGGACTGAAGCTTTCTTT	CASSPGGRTEAFF
once	14	TRBV11-3	TRBJ2-7	-	TGTGCCAGCAGCTTCCAATCAGGGTTGGGCGAGCAGTACTTC	CASSFQSGLGEQYF
once	12	TRBV12-3/TRBV12-4	TRBJ1-2	-	TGTGCCAGCAGTTCGTGGGGTTACGGCTACACCTTC	CASSSWGYGYTF
-	15	TRBV14	TRBJ2-1	TRBD1	TGTGCCAGCAGCCAACAGGGGGCGAGACTTAATGAGCAGTTCTTC	CASSQQGARLNEQFF
few	11	TRBV20-1	TRBJ1-3	-	TGCAGTGCGGACTCTGGAAACACCATATATTTT	CSADSGNTIYF
once	13	TRBV9	TRBJ2-3	TRBD2	TGTGCCAGCAGCGTAGCGGGGGGAGATACGCAGTATTTT	CASSVAGGDTQYF
-	13	TRBV2	TRBJ2-3	-	TGTGCCAGCAGTGAGTTTCTCACAGATACGCAGTATTTT	CASSEFLTDTQYF
few	18	TRBV28	TRBJ1-6	-	TGTGCCAGCAGTTTAAGAACTCACTCAGGGACAATTAATTCACCCCTCCACTTT	CASSLRTHSGTINSPLHF
-	14	TRBV27	TRBJ2-7	-	TGTGCCAGCAAAACCCTTACGGCTGCCTACGAGCAGTACTTC	CASKTLTAAYEQYF
few	12	TRBV6-2/TRBV6-3	TRBJ1-6	-	TGTGCCAGCAGTTACCCCCAGACAAGACTCCACTTT	CASSYPQTRLHF
-	14	TRBV7-2	TRBJ2-7	-	TGTGCCAGCAGCTTGAATTATCGGGGGAACGAGCAGTACTTC	CASSLNYRGNEQYF
-	14	TRBV6-2/TRBV6-3	TRBJ2-1	TRBD1	TGTGCCAGCAGTCGGACAGGGGGAGACAATGAGCAGTTCTTC	CASSRTGGDNEQFF
-	13	TRBV2	TRBJ1-2	-	TGTGCCAGCAGTGAATTTAGGGACAATGGCTACACCTTC	CASSEFRDNGYTF